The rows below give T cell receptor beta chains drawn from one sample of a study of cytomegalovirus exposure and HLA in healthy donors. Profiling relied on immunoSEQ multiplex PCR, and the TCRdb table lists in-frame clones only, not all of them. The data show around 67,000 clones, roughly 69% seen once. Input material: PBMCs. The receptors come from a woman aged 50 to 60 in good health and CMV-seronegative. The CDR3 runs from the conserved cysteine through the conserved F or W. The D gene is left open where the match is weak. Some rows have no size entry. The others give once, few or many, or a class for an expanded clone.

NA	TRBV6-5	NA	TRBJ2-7	CASGEGQRYEQYF	TGTGCCAGCGGAGAAGGACAGCGCTACGAGCAGTACTTC
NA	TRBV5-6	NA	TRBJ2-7	CASSFRDRYEQYF	TGTGCCAGCAGCTTCCGGGATCGCTACGAGCAGTACTTC
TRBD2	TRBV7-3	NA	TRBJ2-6	CASSSRPGGSGANVLTF	TGTGCCAGCAGCTCCCGGCCGGGGGGGTCTGGGGCCAACGTCCTGACTTTC
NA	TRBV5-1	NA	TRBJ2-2	CASSRTGNTGELFF	TGCGCCAGCAGCCGCACGGGGAACACCGGGGAGCTGTTTTTT
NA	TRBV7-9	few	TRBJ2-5	CASSFDRSWETQYF	TGTGCCAGCAGCTTCGACAGGAGCTGGGAGACCCAGTACTTC
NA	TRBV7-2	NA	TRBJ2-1	CASTLGGTSKFF	TGTGCCAGCACCTTAGGCGGGACCTCTAAGTTCTTC
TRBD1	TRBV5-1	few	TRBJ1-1	CASSLGQVNTEAFF	TGCGCCAGCAGCCTCGGACAGGTGAACACTGAAGCTTTCTTT
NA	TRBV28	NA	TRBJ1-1	CASSLWEGPGTEAFF	TGTGCCAGCAGTTTATGGGAAGGTCCGGGAACTGAAGCTTTCTTT
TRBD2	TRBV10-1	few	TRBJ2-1	CASSEDSGGWYNEQFF	TGCGCCAGCAGTGAGGACAGCGGGGGCTGGTACAATGAGCAGTTCTTC
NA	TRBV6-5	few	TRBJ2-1	CASSYGGLVSYNEQFF	TGTGCCAGCAGTTATGGAGGGTTAGTCTCTTACAATGAGCAGTTCTTC
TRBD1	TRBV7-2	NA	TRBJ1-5	CASSGDRVQPQHF	TGTGCCAGCAGCGGAGACAGGGTGCAGCCCCAGCATTTT
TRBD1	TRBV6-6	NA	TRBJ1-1	CASSNQGAGTEAFF	TGTGCCAGCAGTAATCAGGGGGCAGGGACTGAAGCTTTCTTT
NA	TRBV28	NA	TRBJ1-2	CASSLLARGIGYTF	TGTGCCAGCAGTTTATTGGCGCGGGGGATCGGATACACCTTC
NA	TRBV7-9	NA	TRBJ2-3	CASSLAGSTDTQYF	TGTGCCAGCAGCTTGGCGGGGAGCACAGATACGCAGTATTTT
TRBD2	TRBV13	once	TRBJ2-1	CASSDRTGTSGNKDNEQFF	TGTGCCAGCAGCGATCGCACCGGGACTAGCGGAAACAAAGACAATGAGCAGTTCTTC
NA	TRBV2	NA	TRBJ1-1	CASSHTEGRTEAFF	TGTGCCAGCAGTCACACAGAGGGAAGGACTGAAGCTTTCTTT
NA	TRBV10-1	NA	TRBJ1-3	CASGGSGAGNTIYF	TGCGCCAGCGGGGGTTCGGGAGCTGGAAACACCATATATTTT
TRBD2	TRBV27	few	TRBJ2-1	CASSLGARLAGLDNEQFF	TGTGCCAGCAGCCTAGGTGCCCGACTAGCGGGTTTGGACAATGAGCAGTTCTTC
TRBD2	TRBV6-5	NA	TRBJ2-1	CASSYLSGAYNEQFF	TGTGCCAGCAGTTACCTTAGCGGGGCCTACAATGAGCAGTTCTTC
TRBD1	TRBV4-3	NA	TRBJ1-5	CASSQAPGTGGLPQHF	TGCGCCAGCAGCCAAGCCCCCGGGACAGGGGGCCTGCCCCAGCATTTT
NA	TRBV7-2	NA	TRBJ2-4	CASSFRTAPAILGIQYF	TGTGCCAGCAGCTTTCGGACAGCTCCTGCGATTTTGGGCATTCAGTACTTC
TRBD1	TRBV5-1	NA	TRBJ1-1	CASHEQGAWNTEAFF	TGCGCCAGCCACGAACAGGGGGCGTGGAACACTGAAGCTTTCTTT
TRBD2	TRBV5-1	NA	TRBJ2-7	CASSLDWTSSYEQYF	TGCGCCAGCAGCTTGGACTGGACTAGCTCCTACGAGCAGTACTTC
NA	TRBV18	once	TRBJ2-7	CASSTDAYEQYF	TGTGCCAGCTCCACAGACGCCTACGAGCAGTACTTC
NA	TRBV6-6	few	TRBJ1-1	CASSHSGGGGPEAFF	TGTGCCAGCAGCCACTCGGGGGGTGGGGGGCCTGAAGCTTTCTTT
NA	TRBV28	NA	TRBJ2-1	CASSSLTGRSYNEQFF	TGTGCCAGCAGTTCCTTGACGGGGAGATCCTACAATGAGCAGTTCTTC
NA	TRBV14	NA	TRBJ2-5	CASSPDGGETQYF	TGTGCCAGCAGCCCGGACGGCGGGGAGACCCAGTACTTC
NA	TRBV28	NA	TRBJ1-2	CATHQEEGYYGYTF	TGTGCCACCCATCAGGAGGAGGGTTATTATGGCTACACCTTC
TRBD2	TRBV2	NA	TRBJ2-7	CASSAELATLLF	TGTGCCAGCAGTGCGGAACTAGCGACACTCCTATTC
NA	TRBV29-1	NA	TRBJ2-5	CSVEGRGRETQYF	TGCAGCGTTGAGGGGCGGGGGCGGGAGACCCAGTACTTC
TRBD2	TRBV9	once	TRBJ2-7	CASSPRLAGVEQYF	TGTGCCAGCAGCCCAAGACTAGCGGGAGTCGAGCAGTACTTC
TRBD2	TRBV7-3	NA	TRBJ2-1	CASSLSSGTSGIYEQFF	TGTGCCAGCAGCCTATCGTCAGGGACTAGCGGGATCTATGAGCAGTTCTTC
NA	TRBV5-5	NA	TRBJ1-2	CASRHEGRLLGYTF	TGTGCCAGCAGGCATGAGGGGAGGCTCTTAGGCTACACCTTC
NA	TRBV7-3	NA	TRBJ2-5	CASSLGIGTPGEQYF	TGTGCCAGCAGCTTAGGTATCGGGACACCGGGTGAGCAGTACTTC
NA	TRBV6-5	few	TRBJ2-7	CASSSLGGEGLEQYF	TGTGCCAGCAGTAGTCTCGGGGGAGAGGGCCTCGAGCAGTACTTC
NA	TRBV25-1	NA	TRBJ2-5	CASDGQNQETQYF	TGTGCCAGCGACGGACAGAATCAAGAGACCCAGTACTTC
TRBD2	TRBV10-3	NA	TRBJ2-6	CAISRTSGSGSGANVLTF	TGTGCCATCAGTCGGACTAGCGGGAGTGGGTCTGGGGCCAACGTCCTGACTTTC
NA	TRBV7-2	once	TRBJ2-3	CASSRGTDTQYF	TGTGCCAGCAGCCGGGGCACAGATACGCAGTATTTT
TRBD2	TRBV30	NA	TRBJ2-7	CAWGLIGGSDEQYF	TGTGCCTGGGGATTGATAGGCGGGAGTGACGAGCAGTACTTC
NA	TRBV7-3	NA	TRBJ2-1	CASSFTGYNEQFF	TGTGCCAGCAGCTTCACTGGCTACAATGAGCAGTTCTTC
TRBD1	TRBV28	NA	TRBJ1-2	CASSLTYLTGIGYTF	TGTGCCAGCAGTTTGACTTACTTGACAGGGATCGGCTACACCTTC
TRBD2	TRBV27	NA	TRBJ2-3	CASRFGAGYGTDTQYF	TGTGCCAGCAGATTTGGAGCGGGATATGGCACAGATACGCAGTATTTT
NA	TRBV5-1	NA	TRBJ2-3	CASSLGVSGTDTQYF	TGCGCCAGCAGCTTGGGGGTAAGCGGGACAGATACGCAGTATTTT
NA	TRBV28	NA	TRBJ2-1	CASSLRRAEQFF	TGTGCCAGCAGTTTAAGGCGGGCTGAGCAGTTCTTC
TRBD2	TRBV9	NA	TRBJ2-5	CASSGAGETQYF	TGTGCGAGCAGCGGGGCGGGAGAGACCCAGTACTTC
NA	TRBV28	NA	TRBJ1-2	CASSLWGEQGGYGYTF	TGTGCCAGCAGTTTATGGGGGGAACAGGGCGGCTATGGCTACACCTTC
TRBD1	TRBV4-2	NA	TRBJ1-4	CASSLSRDRNEKLFF	TGTGCCAGCAGCCTGTCCCGGGACAGGAATGAAAAACTGTTTTTT
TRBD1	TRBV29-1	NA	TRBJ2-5	CSAGKGGTAQETQYF	TGCAGCGCCGGAAAGGGTGGGACAGCCCAAGAGACCCAGTACTTC
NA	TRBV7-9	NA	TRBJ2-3	CASSYSGLYWQYF	TGTGCCAGCAGCTACAGCGGACTCTACTGGCAGTATTTT
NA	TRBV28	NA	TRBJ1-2	CASSLWDTGSNYGYTF	TGTGCCAGCAGTTTATGGGACACCGGCTCTAACTATGGCTACACCTTC
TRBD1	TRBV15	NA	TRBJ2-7	CATSRDGDREGEQYF	TGTGCCACCAGCAGAGATGGGGACAGGGAAGGCGAGCAGTACTTC
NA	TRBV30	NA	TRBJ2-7	CAWRVHRATYEQYF	TGTGCCTGGAGGGTGCACAGGGCGACATACGAGCAGTACTTC
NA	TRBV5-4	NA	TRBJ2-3	CASSFPGRGSTDTQYF	TGTGCCAGCAGCTTCCCCGGGCGGGGTAGCACAGATACGCAGTATTTT
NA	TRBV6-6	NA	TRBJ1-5	CASSYFQGEQPQHF	TGTGCCAGCAGTTACTTTCAGGGTGAACAGCCCCAGCATTTT
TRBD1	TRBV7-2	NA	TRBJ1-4	CASSTGETTNEKLFF	TGTGCCAGCAGCACAGGGGAAACAACTAATGAAAAACTGTTTTTT
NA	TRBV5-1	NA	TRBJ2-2	CASSLAEELETGELFF	TGCGCCAGCAGCTTGGCCGAAGAACTAGAGACCGGGGAGCTGTTTTTT
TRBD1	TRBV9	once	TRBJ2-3	CASSETDRVVDDTQYF	TGTGCCAGCAGCGAGACAGACAGGGTCGTAGACGATACGCAGTATTTT
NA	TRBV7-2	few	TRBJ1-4	CASSLDQGLNQLFF	TGTGCCAGCAGCTTAGATCAGGGGCTGAACCAACTGTTTTTT
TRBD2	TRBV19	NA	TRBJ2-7	CASSSLAGAHYEQYF	TGTGCCAGTAGTTCTCTAGCGGGAGCCCACTACGAGCAGTACTTC
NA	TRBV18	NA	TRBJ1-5	CASSSDWNQPQHF	TGTGCCAGCTCATCGGACTGGAATCAGCCCCAGCATTTT